Listed below are T cell receptor beta chains from one sample, sequenced in a study of cytomegalovirus exposure and HLA in healthy donors. The protocol was immunoSEQ multiplex PCR, while the TCRdb copy is restricted to in-frame clones and leaves out a portion. The repertoire holds around 200,000 clones, 77% seen once, with less than 3.5% in the top ten. Material: PBMCs. The receptors stem from a woman aged 55-69 years in good health and CMV-seropositive. CDR3s leave out the opening cysteine and the closing phenylalanine or tryptophan. Clone size is not always given. Where it is, it says once, few, many or a class for expanded clones.

J | size | V | CDR3
TRBJ1-5 | . | TRBV5-6 | ASSPTGSNQPQH
TRBJ2-1 | . | TRBV5-6 | ASSPAATGREQF
TRBJ1-6 | . | TRBV15 | ATSRDRGQSPLH
TRBJ2-1 | . | TRBV5-4 | ASSFPGGYNEQF
TRBJ2-1 | . | TRBV18 | ASSSALAGSSYNEQF
TRBJ2-3 | . | TRBV5-4 | ASSLGGIGADTQY
TRBJ1-4 | . | TRBV9 | ASSLRTGWNEKLF
TRBJ2-2 | . | TRBV7-2 | ASTLQLGNGELF
TRBJ2-1 | once | TRBV2 | ASSDSGYSYNEQF
TRBJ1-1 | few | TRBV5-4 | ASSARHASEAF
TRBJ1-2 | . | TRBV30 | AWLIPGQGYYGYT
TRBJ2-2 | . | TRBV23-1 | ASSQRPRGTGELF
TRBJ2-4 | . | TRBV11-2 | ASSVPAGSLSY
TRBJ2-7 | . | TRBV5-1 | ASSDSLSSYEQY
TRBJ1-4 | once | TRBV5-5 | ASSQQTASRTTNEKLF
. | . | TRBV5-1 | ASSLEGQMSYEQY
TRBJ2-3 | . | TRBV30 | AWGRQGLDTQY
TRBJ1-1 | . | TRBV2 | ASRKTLMNTEAF
TRBJ1-5 | . | TRBV28 | ASSGGVSGNQPQH
TRBJ2-7 | . | TRBV6-5 | ASSQEGTASYEQY
TRBJ1-1 | . | TRBV29-1 | SATGQQNTEAF
TRBJ2-7 | . | TRBV12-5 | ASGMHGRGSEQY
TRBJ1-2 | . | TRBV5-1 | ASSPSGQGGGYT
TRBJ1-1 | . | TRBV28 | ASSSQVDTEAF
TRBJ1-2 | . | TRBV7-8 | ASSLGTYNYGYT
TRBJ1-2 | . | TRBV7-8 | ASSLPGDYYGYT
TRBJ1-2 | . | TRBV15 | ATSRDRTADYKGYT
TRBJ1-6 | . | TRBV6-6 | ASSPDRGLSPLH
TRBJ2-1 | . | TRBV9 | ASSVGLASPNEQF
TRBJ2-5 | once | TRBV18 | ASSPHVGRQETQY
TRBJ2-5 | . | TRBV2 | ASSLLETQY
TRBJ1-2 | . | TRBV28 | ASSPGQDYGYT
TRBJ1-4 | . | TRBV18 | ASSPSVRGNEKLF
TRBJ1-1 | . | TRBV5-4 | ASSFDRFTEAF
TRBJ1-4 | . | TRBV25-1 | ASRDRGGEKLF
TRBJ2-2 | . | TRBV2 | ASYTRPLDTVELF